This TCR beta chain was captured in a study of T cell clonotyping in hematopoietic cell transplantation. About the study: Recipient samples before transplant were obtained post-cytoreduction.

This CDR3 is 13 amino acids long. With 0 bases removed from V and 7 bases from J, the gap between germline ends came to 7 bases. Germline CDR1 is WSHSY and CDR2 is SAAADI. The protocol was immunoSEQ multiplex PCR, while the TCRdb copy is restricted to in-frame clones and leaves out a portion. In the table there are about 41,000 clones, around 84% of which are singletons. Time point given: recipient sample about 28 days before transplant, after cytoreduction. Blood collection times were about day -28 and days 30, 100, 180 posttransplant. The sequenced sample was peripheral blood mononuclear cells, obtained before stem cell transplant. The rearrangement links TRBV10-2 to TRBJ2-1; the D gene could be TRBD1 or TRBD2 (5 bases each). This TCR was sampled from a man between 60 and 75 years old with myelodysplastic syndrome. Some clones in this sample may be carry-over from other donors' samples. The CDR3 DNA sequence: TGCGCCAGCAGTGAGTCGGGGGATAATGAGCAGTTCTTC. It specifies CASSESGDNEQFF.